This T cell receptor (beta chain) was identified in a study of OX40 agonist ivuxolimab in advanced cancers. About the research overall: Patients received the agonistic anti-OX40 (CD134) antibody ivuxolimab. Past anti-PD-1, anti-PD-L1 or anti-CTLA-4 therapy was accepted, and 30% to 50% had received some. Study conclusions and caveats: Researchers did not establish what antigens the expanded peripheral T cells target.

About this clone: Its antigen is currently unknown.

Using immunoSEQ multiplex PCR, the repertoire was profiled, and TCRdb retains in-frame clones only, with some absent. The sample contains 71,000 or so clones, 70% to 90% of which appear only once. Germline loops: CDR1 MDHEN, CDR2 SYDVKM. With 6 bases clipped from V and 5 bases from J, the junction kept 9 bases outside the gene matches. CDR3 size: 14 residues. The receptor was derived from an adult with an advanced solid tumor such as melanoma, head and neck, liver or kidney cancer. The chain joins TRBV28 to TRBJ2-5; TRBD2 aligns across 7 bases. The sequences come from CD4+ or CD8+ T cells sorted from blood, collected in a trial of the OX40 agonist ivuxolimab. CDR3 nucleotide sequence: TGTGCCAGCAGCACCCCGACTAGCTCTGAGACCCAGTACTTC. Translating it yields CASSTPTSSETQYF.